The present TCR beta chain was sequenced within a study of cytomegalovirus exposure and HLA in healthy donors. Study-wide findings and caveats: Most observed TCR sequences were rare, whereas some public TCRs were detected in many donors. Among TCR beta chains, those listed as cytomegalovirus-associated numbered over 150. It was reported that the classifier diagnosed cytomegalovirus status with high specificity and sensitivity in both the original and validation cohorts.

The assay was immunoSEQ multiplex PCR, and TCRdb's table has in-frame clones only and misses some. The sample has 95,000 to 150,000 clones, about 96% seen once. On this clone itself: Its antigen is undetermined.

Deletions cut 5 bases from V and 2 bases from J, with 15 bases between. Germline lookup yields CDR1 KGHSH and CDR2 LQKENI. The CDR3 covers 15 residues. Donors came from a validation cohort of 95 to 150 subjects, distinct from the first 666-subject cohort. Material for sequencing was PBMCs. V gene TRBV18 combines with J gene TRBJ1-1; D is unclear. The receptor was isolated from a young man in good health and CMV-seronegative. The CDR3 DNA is TGTGCCAGCTCATCCGAAAGCACTGCTAACACTGAAGCTTTCTTT. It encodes CASSSESTANTEAFF.